The rows below give T cell receptor beta chains drawn from one sample of a study of blood T cell repertoires in COVID-19. Measured with immunoSEQ multiplex PCR; TCRdb has only the in-frame clones, and not every one. The sample consists of some 180,000 clones, 70% to 90% of them appearing once. The sample was peripheral blood. Receptor source: a man aged 50 to 60 who had recovered from COVID-19. Both conserved end residues are part of each CDR3.

TRBV7-6	TRBJ2-3	CASSAIAGREGTDTQYF
TRBV6-5	TRBJ1-5	CASSLDRTNNQPQHF
TRBV5-5	TRBJ1-1	CASGWTGYTEAFF
TRBV24-1	TRBJ2-3	CATSEGTGGEVTDTQYF
TRBV7-8	TRBJ2-2	CASSFLAGVITGELFF
TRBV7-9	TRBJ1-1	CASSLERDTEAFF
TRBV24-1	TRBJ2-1	CATSETGTNEQFF
TRBV14	TRBJ2-7	CASSQNRVIYEQYF
TRBV28	TRBJ1-2	CASSPGGGDYGYTF
TRBV9	TRBJ2-5	CASSASERGRGETQYF
TRBV27	TRBJ2-5	CASTDRETQYF
TRBV29-1	TRBJ1-1	CSATGGRTEAFF
TRBV10-3	TRBJ1-2	CAIRDTENYGYTF
TRBV19	TRBJ1-5	CASSIGQNSNQPQHF
TRBV4-2	TRBJ2-1	CASALSGDSYNEQFF
TRBV28	TRBJ1-5	CASRDSYSNQPQHF
TRBV19	TRBJ1-3	CASSTPRPREGSSGNTIYF
TRBV2	TRBJ1-5	CASREHTNSNQPQHF
TRBV3-1/TRBV3-2	TRBJ1-1	CASSLGGGYMNTEAFF
TRBV2	TRBJ2-5	CASSETGIGEETQYF
TRBV6-5	TRBJ1-1	CASRQGVGKAFF
TRBV29-1	TRBJ2-7	CSVVPQTGSGGYEQYF
TRBV9	TRBJ1-3	CASSAQGAGNTIYF
TRBV18	TRBJ1-4	CASSPQGKVEKLFF
TRBV6-5	TRBJ1-5	CASSSRQGIGQPQHF